Listed below are T cell receptor beta chains from one sample, sequenced in a study of OX40 agonist ivuxolimab in advanced cancers. Clones were sequenced by immunoSEQ multiplex PCR, and TCRdb holds only the in-frame ones, with some missing. The top ten hold approximately 1.2% of the sample, which has about 48,000 clones, roughly 80% seen once. This specimen was CD4+ or CD8+ T cells sorted from blood, taken in a trial of the OX40 agonist ivuxolimab. The receptor source for this set is an adult with an advanced solid tumor such as melanoma, head and neck, liver or kidney cancer. Each CDR3 is given with its conserved first and last residue. The D gene is left open where the match is weak. Clone size appears in some rows only: once, few, many, or a class for an expanded clone.

clone_size: once; v_call: TRBV28; d_call: TRBD1; j_call: TRBJ2-7; cdr3_aa: CATEGQGSTYEQYF; cdr3_nt: TGTGCCACAGAGGGACAGGGGTCCACCTACGAGCAGTACTTC
clone_size: .; v_call: TRBV6-5; d_call: TRBD1; j_call: TRBJ2-3; cdr3_aa: CASSFEGTGADTQYF; cdr3_nt: TGTGCCAGCAGCTTCGAAGGGACAGGGGCAGATACGCAGTATTTT
clone_size: .; v_call: TRBV7-3; d_call: .; j_call: TRBJ2-1; cdr3_aa: CASSLTEANEQFF; cdr3_nt: TGTGCCAGCAGCTTAACGGAAGCGAATGAGCAGTTCTTC
clone_size: once; v_call: TRBV4-2; d_call: .; j_call: TRBJ2-2; cdr3_aa: CASSQDGVLGELFF; cdr3_nt: TGTGCCAGCAGCCAAGATGGAGTGTTGGGGGAGCTGTTTTTT
clone_size: .; v_call: TRBV28; d_call: .; j_call: TRBJ2-3; cdr3_aa: CASGPTDTQYF; cdr3_nt: TGTGCCAGCGGCCCTACAGATACGCAGTATTTT
clone_size: .; v_call: TRBV15; d_call: .; j_call: TRBJ1-4; cdr3_aa: CATSRPIPDGGGEKLFF; cdr3_nt: TGTGCCACCAGCAGACCTATCCCGGACGGGGGAGGAGAAAAACTGTTTTTT
clone_size: .; v_call: TRBV9; d_call: .; j_call: TRBJ2-3; cdr3_aa: CASSVEVSYTDTQYF; cdr3_nt: TGTGCCAGCAGCGTAGAGGTCAGTTACACAGATACGCAGTATTTT
clone_size: .; v_call: TRBV27; d_call: TRBD1; j_call: TRBJ2-1; cdr3_aa: CASSLSIIPTGTLGENEQFF; cdr3_nt: TGTGCCAGCAGTTTATCTATAATCCCGACAGGGACCCTCGGGGAAAATGAGCAGTTCTTC
clone_size: .; v_call: TRBV28; d_call: TRBD1; j_call: TRBJ2-7; cdr3_aa: CASSLGTGLEQYF; cdr3_nt: TGTGCCAGCAGTCTCGGGACAGGACTCGAGCAGTACTTC
clone_size: .; v_call: TRBV6-4; d_call: .; j_call: TRBJ2-5; cdr3_aa: CASSDSGTKYQETQYF; cdr3_nt: TGTGCCAGCAGTGACTCAGGGACAAAGTACCAAGAGACCCAGTACTTC
clone_size: .; v_call: TRBV19; d_call: .; j_call: TRBJ1-5; cdr3_aa: CASSTRDKPSNQPQHF; cdr3_nt: TGTGCCAGTAGTACGCGGGACAAACCTAGCAATCAGCCCCAGCATTTT
clone_size: .; v_call: TRBV19; d_call: .; j_call: TRBJ1-6; cdr3_aa: CASSILSGRGNSPLHF; cdr3_nt: TGTGCCAGTAGTATCCTCTCGGGAAGAGGGAATTCACCCCTCCACTTT
clone_size: .; v_call: TRBV27; d_call: TRBD2; j_call: TRBJ2-2; cdr3_aa: CASSPRGVGLAGGTGELFF; cdr3_nt: TGTGCCAGCAGTCCGCGGGGGGTCGGACTAGCGGGTGGTACCGGGGAGCTGTTTTTT
clone_size: .; v_call: TRBV4-1; d_call: TRBD2; j_call: TRBJ2-1; cdr3_aa: CASSQGSVVGGGVGNEQFF; cdr3_nt: TGCGCCAGCAGCCAAGGGTCAGTAGTCGGGGGAGGGGTGGGGAATGAGCAGTTCTTC
clone_size: .; v_call: TRBV6-5; d_call: .; j_call: TRBJ1-1; cdr3_aa: CASSYSGLNTEAFF; cdr3_nt: TGTGCCAGCAGTTACTCGGGTTTGAACACTGAAGCTTTCTTT
clone_size: .; v_call: TRBV14; d_call: .; j_call: TRBJ1-1; cdr3_aa: CASSQILGYMNTEAFF; cdr3_nt: TGTGCCAGCAGCCAAATATTGGGTTATATGAACACTGAAGCTTTCTTT
clone_size: few; v_call: TRBV30; d_call: .; j_call: TRBJ2-6; cdr3_aa: CASKTGAGANVLTF; cdr3_nt: TGTGCCTCCAAAACAGGCGCTGGGGCCAACGTCCTGACTTTC
clone_size: few; v_call: TRBV30; d_call: TRBD2; j_call: TRBJ2-7; cdr3_aa: CAWSLRGTRTYEQYF; cdr3_nt: TGTGCCTGGAGTCTACGGGGGACTAGGACCTACGAGCAGTACTTC
clone_size: once; v_call: TRBV11-3; d_call: TRBD2; j_call: TRBJ2-7; cdr3_aa: CASSPPGLAGAGEQYF; cdr3_nt: TGTGCCAGCAGCCCCCCCGGACTAGCGGGAGCAGGAGAGCAGTACTTC
clone_size: medium-sized; v_call: TRBV19; d_call: .; j_call: TRBJ1-5; cdr3_aa: CASSILGGSNQPQHF; cdr3_nt: TGTGCCAGTAGTATCTTAGGAGGGAGCAATCAGCCCCAGCATTTT
clone_size: .; v_call: TRBV4-2; d_call: TRBD2; j_call: TRBJ2-3; cdr3_aa: CASSRELATHTDTQYF; cdr3_nt: TGTGCCAGCAGCCGAGAACTAGCGACGCACACAGATACGCAGTATTTT
clone_size: .; v_call: TRBV15; d_call: TRBD1; j_call: TRBJ1-5; cdr3_aa: CATSRDGTGRQPQHF; cdr3_nt: TGTGCCACCAGCAGAGATGGGACAGGGAGGCAGCCCCAGCATTTT
clone_size: .; v_call: TRBV28; d_call: .; j_call: TRBJ1-5; cdr3_aa: CASSSGTHQPQHF; cdr3_nt: TGTGCCAGCAGCTCCGGGACCCATCAGCCCCAGCATTTT
clone_size: .; v_call: TRBV5-1; d_call: .; j_call: TRBJ2-1; cdr3_aa: CASSLAQGTEQFF; cdr3_nt: TGCGCCAGCAGCTTGGCTCAGGGGACTGAGCAGTTCTTC
clone_size: once; v_call: TRBV5-1; d_call: .; j_call: TRBJ2-5; cdr3_aa: CASSLGGVQETQYF; cdr3_nt: TGCGCCAGCAGCTTAGGAGGAGTACAAGAGACCCAGTACTTC
clone_size: .; v_call: TRBV7-3; d_call: .; j_call: TRBJ2-7; cdr3_aa: CASSLNPEGEQYF; cdr3_nt: TGTGCCAGCAGCTTAAACCCCGAGGGCGAGCAGTACTTC
clone_size: .; v_call: TRBV11-2; d_call: TRBD1; j_call: TRBJ1-2; cdr3_aa: CASSSISGQGTYGYTF; cdr3_nt: TGTGCCAGCAGCTCCATATCAGGACAGGGTACCTATGGCTACACCTTC
clone_size: .; v_call: TRBV19; d_call: .; j_call: TRBJ1-2; cdr3_aa: CASSPGQGGGYTF; cdr3_nt: TGTGCCAGTAGTCCGGGGCAGGGAGGAGGCTACACCTTC
clone_size: .; v_call: TRBV19; d_call: .; j_call: TRBJ2-1; cdr3_aa: CASTIGPGGARGFSSYNEQFF; cdr3_nt: TGTGCCAGTACCATAGGCCCAGGGGGCGCGCGGGGGTTCTCCTCCTACAATGAGCAGTTCTTC
clone_size: .; v_call: TRBV5-5; d_call: .; j_call: TRBJ2-7; cdr3_aa: CASSPRQGLPYEQYF; cdr3_nt: TGTGCCAGCAGCCCCCGACAGGGACTCCCTTACGAGCAGTACTTC
clone_size: .; v_call: TRBV5-1; d_call: TRBD1; j_call: TRBJ2-6; cdr3_aa: CASSLGQGPGANVLTF; cdr3_nt: TGCGCCAGCAGCTTGGGACAGGGTCCTGGGGCCAACGTCCTGACTTTC
clone_size: .; v_call: TRBV7-6; d_call: .; j_call: TRBJ1-3; cdr3_aa: CASSPGRRQGRDTIYF; cdr3_nt: TGTGCCAGCAGCCCCGGGCGTCGGCAGGGCAGGGACACCATATATTTT
clone_size: .; v_call: TRBV28; d_call: .; j_call: TRBJ1-5; cdr3_aa: CASTTGNQPQHF; cdr3_nt: TGTGCCAGCACTACAGGGAATCAGCCCCAGCATTTT
clone_size: .; v_call: TRBV5-1; d_call: TRBD1; j_call: TRBJ1-2; cdr3_aa: CASSFGDRVRGYTF; cdr3_nt: TGCGCCAGCAGCTTCGGGGACAGGGTTAGGGGCTACACCTTC
clone_size: .; v_call: TRBV7-6; d_call: .; j_call: TRBJ2-1; cdr3_aa: CASSLSSGSSYNEQFF; cdr3_nt: TGTGCCAGCAGCCTCTCCTCCGGGAGCTCCTACAATGAGCAGTTCTTC
clone_size: once; v_call: TRBV5-6; d_call: .; j_call: TRBJ1-3; cdr3_aa: CASSYLGLGNTIYF; cdr3_nt: TGTGCCAGCAGCTATCTAGGACTGGGAAACACCATATATTTT
clone_size: .; v_call: TRBV14; d_call: .; j_call: TRBJ1-1; cdr3_aa: CASSQGGDRFLDTEAFF; cdr3_nt: TGTGCCAGCAGCCAAGGTGGGGACCGCTTTCTGGACACTGAAGCTTTCTTT
clone_size: .; v_call: TRBV4-3; d_call: .; j_call: TRBJ2-5; cdr3_aa: CASSQNGQETQYF; cdr3_nt: TGCGCCAGCAGCCAGAACGGGCAAGAGACCCAGTACTTC
clone_size: .; v_call: TRBV28; d_call: .; j_call: TRBJ1-2; cdr3_aa: CASSSTQGSYGYTF; cdr3_nt: TGTGCCAGCAGTTCAACGCAGGGGAGCTATGGCTACACCTTC
clone_size: few; v_call: TRBV9; d_call: TRBD2; j_call: TRBJ2-3; cdr3_aa: CASSVVAGGDTQYF; cdr3_nt: TGTGCCAGCAGCGTCGTAGCGGGTGGAGATACGCAGTATTTT
clone_size: .; v_call: TRBV5-4; d_call: TRBD2; j_call: TRBJ2-5; cdr3_aa: CASSRGLAGEVETQYF; cdr3_nt: TGTGCCAGCAGCCGGGGACTAGCGGGAGAAGTAGAGACCCAGTACTTC
clone_size: .; v_call: TRBV19; d_call: TRBD2; j_call: TRBJ2-7; cdr3_aa: CASSASGSTGEQYF; cdr3_nt: TGTGCCAGTAGTGCTAGCGGGAGTACTGGGGAGCAGTACTTC
clone_size: .; v_call: TRBV7-6; d_call: .; j_call: TRBJ2-2; cdr3_aa: CASSLYVGTGELFF; cdr3_nt: TGTGCCAGCAGCTTATACGTGGGCACCGGGGAGCTGTTTTTT
clone_size: .; v_call: TRBV7-8; d_call: TRBD2; j_call: TRBJ2-1; cdr3_aa: CASSMRGAQFF; cdr3_nt: TGTGCCAGCAGCATGCGGGGGGCGCAGTTCTTC
clone_size: .; v_call: TRBV7-2; d_call: .; j_call: TRBJ1-4; cdr3_aa: CASSLWTGPNEKLFF; cdr3_nt: TGTGCCAGCAGCTTATGGACGGGTCCTAATGAAAAACTGTTTTTT
clone_size: .; v_call: TRBV10-2; d_call: TRBD2; j_call: TRBJ2-1; cdr3_aa: CASSEGTSGPYGQFF; cdr3_nt: TGCGCCAGCAGTGAGGGGACTAGCGGGCCTTACGGGCAGTTCTTC
clone_size: .; v_call: TRBV7-5; d_call: .; j_call: TRBJ2-7; cdr3_aa: CVRSPTGQGGYEQYF; cdr3_nt: TGTGTCAGAAGCCCGACGGGACAGGGAGGCTACGAGCAGTACTTC
clone_size: .; v_call: TRBV4-1; d_call: TRBD2; j_call: TRBJ2-1; cdr3_aa: CASSQGGTSGRWGNEQFF; cdr3_nt: TGCGCCAGCAGCCAAGGCGGGACTAGCGGGAGGTGGGGCAATGAGCAGTTCTTC
clone_size: .; v_call: TRBV9; d_call: .; j_call: TRBJ2-3; cdr3_aa: CASSVGSEGDTQYF; cdr3_nt: TGTGCCAGCAGCGTAGGAAGTGAGGGGGATACGCAGTATTTT
clone_size: .; v_call: TRBV7-8; d_call: TRBD2; j_call: TRBJ2-5; cdr3_aa: CASSIGLAETQYF; cdr3_nt: TGTGCCAGCAGCATAGGACTAGCTGAGACCCAGTACTTC